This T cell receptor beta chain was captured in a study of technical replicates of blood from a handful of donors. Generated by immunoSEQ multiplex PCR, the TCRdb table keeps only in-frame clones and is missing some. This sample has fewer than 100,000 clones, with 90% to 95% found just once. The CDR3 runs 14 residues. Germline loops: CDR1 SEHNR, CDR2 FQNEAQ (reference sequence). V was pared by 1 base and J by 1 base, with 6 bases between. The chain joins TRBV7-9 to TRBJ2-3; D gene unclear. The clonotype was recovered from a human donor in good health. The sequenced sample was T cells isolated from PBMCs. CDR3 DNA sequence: TGTGCCAGCAGCTTAGGTCAGGGCACAGATACGCAGTATTTT. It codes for CASSLGQGTDTQYF.